This record concerns one T cell receptor (beta chain) sequence. The antigen remains unidentified. These data come from a study of beta chain features in type 1 diabetes. Study conclusions and caveats: Across all four CD4+ subsets, people with type 1 diabetes showed modestly shorter TCRB CDR3s.

The CDR3 loop spans 14 amino acids. Trimming pared 0 bases from V and 4 bases from J, leaving 9 bases between. Germline CDR1 reads GTSNPN; CDR2 reads SVGIG (reference sequence). All of the isolated RNA was reverse transcribed, so expressed TCRB transcripts were sequenced. Data came from immunoSEQ multiplex PCR; TCRdb stores just in-frame clones and leaves some out. The table lists just under 150,000 clones, approximately 13% of them singletons. The sample consisted of central memory CD4+ T cells from blood. This TCR came from a man between 18 and 29 years old with type 1 diabetes. The J gene is TRBJ2-2, the V gene TRBV30; D is unresolved. The CDR3 DNA is TGTGCCTGGAGTGTCTGGGGTAGCACCGGGGAGCTGTTTTTT. Its translation is CAWSVWGSTGELFF.